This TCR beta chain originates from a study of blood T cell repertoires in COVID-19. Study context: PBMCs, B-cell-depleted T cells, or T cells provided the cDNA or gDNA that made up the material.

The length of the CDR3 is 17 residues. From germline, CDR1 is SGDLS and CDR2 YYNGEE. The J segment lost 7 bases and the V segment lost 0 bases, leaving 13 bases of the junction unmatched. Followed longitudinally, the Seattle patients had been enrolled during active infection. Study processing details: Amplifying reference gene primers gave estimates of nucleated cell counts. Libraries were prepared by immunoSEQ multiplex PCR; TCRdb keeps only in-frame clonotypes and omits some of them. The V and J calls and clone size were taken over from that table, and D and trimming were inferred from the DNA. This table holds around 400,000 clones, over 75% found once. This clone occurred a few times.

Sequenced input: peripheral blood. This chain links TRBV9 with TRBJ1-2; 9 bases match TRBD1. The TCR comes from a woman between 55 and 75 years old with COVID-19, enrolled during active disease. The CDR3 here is CASSVAPWGQGLGGYTF. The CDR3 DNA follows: TGTGCCAGCAGCGTAGCGCCGTGGGGACAGGGTTTGGGTGGCTACACCTTC. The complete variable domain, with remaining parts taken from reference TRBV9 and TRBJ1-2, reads DSGVTQTPKHLITATGQRVTLRCSPRSGDLSVYWYQQSLDQGLQFLIQYYNGEERAKGNILERFSAQQFPDLHSELNLSSLELGDSALYFCASSVAPWGQGLGGYTFGSGTRLTVV.